Listed below are T cell receptor beta chains from one sample, sequenced in a study of shared clonotypes between healthy human individuals. The protocol was immunoSEQ multiplex PCR, while the TCRdb copy is restricted to in-frame clones and leaves out a portion. Of about 1.5 million clones detected, around 98% appear once; the ten largest clones hold 0.45%. Sequenced input: naive CD4+ T cells sorted from blood. The receptors stem from a man under 40 in good health. CDR3s include the opening cysteine and the closing phenylalanine or tryptophan. A D gene is named only where the DNA matches it firmly. Size values are once, few and many counts, or a class for expanded clones, and some rows have none.

length	J	size	D	V	CDR3	DNA
14	TRBJ1-1	NA	NA	TRBV29-1	CSVQRLDRNTEAFF	TGCAGCGTTCAACGACTGGACAGAAACACTGAAGCTTTCTTT
18	TRBJ2-3	NA	TRBD2	TRBV5-1	CASSSGLAIVPSTDTQYF	TGCGCCAGCAGCTCCGGACTAGCGATTGTTCCCAGCACAGATACGCAGTATTTT
11	TRBJ2-7	NA	NA	TRBV2	CAGRGDSEQYF	TGTGCCGGACGAGGGGACTCCGAGCAGTACTTC
13	TRBJ2-7	once	NA	TRBV6-1	CASSVGQPYEQYF	TGTGCCAGCAGTGTAGGACAGCCCTACGAGCAGTACTTC
16	TRBJ2-1	NA	NA	TRBV28	CASSSIELRGGNEQFF	TGTGCCAGCAGTTCCATCGAGCTCAGGGGAGGCAATGAGCAGTTCTTC
15	TRBJ1-5	NA	NA	TRBV9	CASSVGTGPYQPQHF	TGTGCCAGCAGCGTAGGGACGGGACCGTATCAGCCCCAGCATTTT
12	TRBJ2-7	NA	NA	TRBV7-9	CASSHGVYEQYF	TGTGCCAGCAGCCACGGGGTCTACGAGCAGTACTTC
14	TRBJ2-7	NA	TRBD1	TRBV7-2	CASSFNRGRGEQYF	TGTGCCAGCAGCTTTAACAGGGGGCGCGGCGAGCAGTACTTC
12	TRBJ2-7	NA	TRBD1	TRBV2	CASRGQAYEQYF	TGTGCCAGCAGGGGACAGGCCTACGAGCAGTACTTC
10	TRBJ2-7	NA	NA	TRBV20-1	CSASSDEQYF	TGCAGTGCCTCCTCGGATGAGCAGTACTTC
16	TRBJ1-1	NA	NA	TRBV13	CASSLSRSRMNTEAFF	TGTGCCAGCAGCTTATCGAGGTCCAGAATGAACACTGAAGCTTTCTTT
15	TRBJ2-7	NA	TRBD2	TRBV11-3	CASSSGGVGPYEQYF	TGTGCCAGCAGCTCCGGGGGGGTAGGGCCCTACGAGCAGTACTTC
16	TRBJ2-3	NA	TRBD2	TRBV5-4	CASSLIAGGSTDTQYF	TGTGCCAGCAGCTTAATAGCGGGAGGGAGCACAGATACGCAGTATTTT
16	TRBJ2-1	NA	TRBD2	TRBV9	CASSPELAGGPYEQFF	TGTGCCAGCAGCCCAGAACTAGCGGGAGGGCCCTATGAGCAGTTCTTC
12	TRBJ2-1	NA	NA	TRBV5-1	CASSFAANEQFF	TGCGCCAGCAGCTTCGCAGCTAATGAGCAGTTCTTC
16	TRBJ1-2	NA	TRBD1	TRBV4-3	CASSQAGTGVFRGYTF	TGCGCCAGCAGCCAAGCTGGGACAGGGGTTTTTCGAGGCTACACCTTC
17	TRBJ2-7	NA	TRBD1	TRBV5-6	CASSLRYRDRPPGEQYF	TGTGCCAGCAGCTTGAGGTACCGGGACAGGCCACCGGGGGAGCAGTACTTC
18	TRBJ2-2	NA	TRBD2	TRBV19	CASSIALAGGPSTGELFF	TGTGCCAGTAGTATAGCACTAGCGGGAGGGCCGAGCACCGGGGAGCTGTTTTTT
15	TRBJ2-7	once	TRBD2	TRBV7-9	CASSLQAGGSYEQYF	TGTGCCAGCAGCTTACAAGCGGGAGGGTCCTACGAGCAGTACTTC
15	TRBJ2-5	NA	TRBD2	TRBV28	CASSTHGGRQETQYF	TGTGCCAGCAGTACCCACGGGGGGAGGCAAGAGACCCAGTACTTC
15	TRBJ2-7	NA	NA	TRBV4-3	CASSHNRARGNEQYF	TGCGCCAGCAGCCACAACAGGGCCAGGGGAAACGAGCAGTACTTC
15	TRBJ1-1	once	TRBD1	TRBV19	CASSRGDRINTEAFF	TGTGCCAGTAGTAGGGGGGACAGGATTAACACTGAAGCTTTCTTT
14	TRBJ2-7	NA	NA	TRBV10-1	CASSDSGVPYEQYF	TGCGCCAGCAGTGATTCGGGAGTCCCCTACGAGCAGTACTTC
16	TRBJ1-2	NA	NA	TRBV4-1	CASSQSLRGPTMGYTF	TGCGCCAGCAGCCAATCACTCCGGGGCCCAACTATGGGCTACACCTTC
17	TRBJ2-3	NA	TRBD2	TRBV4-1	CASSQGGLAGAGDTQYF	TGCGCCAGCAGCCAAGGGGGACTAGCGGGAGCGGGAGATACGCAGTATTTT
14	TRBJ1-5	NA	NA	TRBV6-5	CASRRSVIGQPQHF	TGTGCCAGCAGGCGTTCCGTTATAGGTCAGCCCCAGCATTTT
18	TRBJ2-1	NA	NA	TRBV11-2	CASSLVLMLGPNYNEQFF	TGTGCCAGCAGCTTAGTGTTAATGCTAGGTCCCAACTACAATGAGCAGTTCTTC
17	TRBJ1-2	NA	NA	TRBV5-5	CASSTAGWGSNNYGYTF	TGTGCCAGCAGTACAGCCGGGTGGGGCAGCAATAACTATGGCTACACCTTC
14	TRBJ1-1	NA	TRBD1	TRBV7-2	CASSTRQGNTEAFF	TGTGCCAGCAGCACCCGACAGGGGAACACTGAAGCTTTCTTT
16	TRBJ2-3	NA	NA	TRBV2	CASSLQGTTSTDTQYF	TGTGCCAGCAGTCTACAGGGTACTACTAGCACAGATACGCAGTATTTT
12	TRBJ1-3	NA	NA	TRBV29-1	CSVTGGGNTIYF	TGCAGCGTCACTGGAGGCGGAAACACCATATATTTT
19	TRBJ2-6	NA	NA	TRBV9	CASSIRQSHPLAGANVLTF	TGTGCCAGCAGCATTCGACAGTCCCACCCTCTGGCTGGGGCCAACGTCCTGACTTTC
16	TRBJ1-1	NA	NA	TRBV5-1	CASSEGGRLMNTEAFF	TGCGCCAGCAGCGAGGGGGGCAGACTGATGAACACTGAAGCTTTCTTT
17	TRBJ2-1	NA	NA	TRBV11-3	CASSLGQGGGSYNEQFF	TGTGCCAGCAGCTTAGGGCAGGGCGGTGGCTCCTACAATGAGCAGTTCTTC
14	TRBJ2-7	NA	TRBD2	TRBV7-3	CASSLTSGRGEQYF	TGTGCCAGCAGCTTAACTAGCGGGAGGGGCGAGCAGTACTTC
18	TRBJ1-5	NA	NA	TRBV18	CASSPWQESTYSNQPQHF	TGTGCCAGCTCACCATGGCAGGAATCCACATATAGCAATCAGCCCCAGCATTTT
15	TRBJ1-5	NA	NA	TRBV7-6	CASSLDVGNQEPQHF	TGTGCCAGCAGCTTAGACGTCGGCAACCAGGAGCCCCAGCATTTT
14	TRBJ2-7	NA	NA	TRBV14	CASSQVHFAYEQYF	TGTGCCAGCAGCCAAGTCCACTTCGCCTACGAGCAGTACTTC
14	TRBJ2-7	NA	NA	TRBV28	CASRTEDRPYEQYF	TGTGCCAGTCGAACCGAAGACAGACCCTACGAGCAGTACTTC
15	TRBJ1-5	NA	TRBD1	TRBV6-1	CASRARGSPNQPQHF	TGTGCCAGCAGAGCCAGGGGGTCCCCCAATCAGCCCCAGCATTTT
14	TRBJ2-7	NA	NA	TRBV27	CASTLGGHIYEQYF	TGTGCCAGCACCTTAGGGGGACACATCTACGAGCAGTACTTC
15	TRBJ2-2	NA	TRBD1	TRBV5-1	CASSLGQGATGELFF	TGCGCCAGCAGCCTCGGACAGGGGGCCACCGGGGAGCTGTTTTTT
12	TRBJ1-1	NA	NA	TRBV6-6	CASSPPGGEAFF	TGTGCCAGCAGTCCCCCTGGGGGTGAAGCTTTCTTT
15	TRBJ2-2	NA	TRBD1	TRBV19	CASSVDRANTGELFF	TGTGCCAGTAGTGTGGACAGGGCCAACACCGGGGAGCTGTTTTTT
15	TRBJ2-7	NA	NA	TRBV11-2	CASSGKLGSSYEQYF	TGTGCCAGCAGCGGGAAGTTGGGAAGCTCCTACGAGCAGTACTTC
16	TRBJ1-1	NA	NA	TRBV15	CATSRGVTEVNTEAFF	TGTGCCACCAGCAGAGGAGTGACAGAGGTGAACACTGAAGCTTTCTTT
15	TRBJ2-7	NA	NA	TRBV5-1	CASSSLNGLSYEQYF	TGCGCCAGCAGCTCCCTTAATGGACTTTCCTACGAGCAGTACTTC
15	TRBJ1-5	NA	TRBD1	TRBV10-3	CAISAGTGRNQPQHF	TGTGCCATCAGCGCCGGGACAGGGAGGAATCAGCCCCAGCATTTT
15	TRBJ1-2	NA	TRBD1	TRBV6-6	CASSQRQGGNYGYTF	TGTGCCAGCAGTCAAAGACAGGGCGGTAACTATGGCTACACCTTC
15	TRBJ1-3	NA	NA	TRBV9	CASSVDGATRNTIYF	TGTGCCAGCAGCGTAGATGGAGCAACCAGAAACACCATATATTTT
14	TRBJ1-5	NA	TRBD1	TRBV5-1	CASSSGQGNQPQHF	TGCGCCAGCAGCTCGGGACAGGGAAATCAGCCCCAGCATTTT